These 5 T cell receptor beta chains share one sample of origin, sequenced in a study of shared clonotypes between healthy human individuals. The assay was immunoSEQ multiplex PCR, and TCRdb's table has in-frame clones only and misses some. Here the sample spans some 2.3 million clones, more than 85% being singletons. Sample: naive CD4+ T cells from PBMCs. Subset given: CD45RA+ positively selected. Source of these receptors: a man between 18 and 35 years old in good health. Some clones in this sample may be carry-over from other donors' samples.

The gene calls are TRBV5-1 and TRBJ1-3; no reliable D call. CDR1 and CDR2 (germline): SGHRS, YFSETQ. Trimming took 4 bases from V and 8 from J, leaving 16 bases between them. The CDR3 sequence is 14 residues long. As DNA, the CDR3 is TGCGCCAGCAGCCTCAGGTCCTGGATGGACACCATATATTTT. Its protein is CASSLRSWMDTIYF.

The CDR3 DNA reads as TGTGCCAGCAGTTACTCGTCGGTAGTCGGCTACGAGCAGTACTTC. Translating gives CASSYSSVVGYEQYF. The chain links TRBV6-5 to TRBJ2-7, with D hard to call. The CDR3 totals 15 residues. The germline gives CDR1 MNHEY, CDR2 SVGAGI. The V and J ends lost 0 bases and 3 bases respectively, with 12 bases between them.

The CDR3 loop is CASSSRTLRETQYF. CDR3 bases: TGTGCCAGCAGCTCTCGGACTCTGCGGGAGACCCAGTACTTC. The chain joins TRBV7-2 to TRBJ2-5; the D gene is possibly TRBD2 (5 bases). V was shortened by 4 bases and J by 5 bases, with 14 bases between the two germline ends. The germline V gene encodes CDR1 SGHTA and CDR2 FQGNSA. CDR3 size: 14 residues.

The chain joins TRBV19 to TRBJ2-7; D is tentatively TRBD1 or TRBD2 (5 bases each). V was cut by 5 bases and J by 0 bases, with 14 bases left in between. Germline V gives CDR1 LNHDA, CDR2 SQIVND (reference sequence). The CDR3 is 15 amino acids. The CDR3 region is CASSPGPGRSYEQYF. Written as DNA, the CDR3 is TGTGCCAGTAGTCCGGGACCGGGTCGCTCCTACGAGCAGTACTTC. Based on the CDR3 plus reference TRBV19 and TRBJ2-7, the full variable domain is DGGITQSPKYLFRKEGQNVTLSCEQNLNHDAMYWYRQDPGQGLRLIYYSQIVNDFQKGDIAEGYSVSREKKESFPLTVTSAQKNPTAFYLCASSPGPGRSYEQYFGPGTRLTVT.

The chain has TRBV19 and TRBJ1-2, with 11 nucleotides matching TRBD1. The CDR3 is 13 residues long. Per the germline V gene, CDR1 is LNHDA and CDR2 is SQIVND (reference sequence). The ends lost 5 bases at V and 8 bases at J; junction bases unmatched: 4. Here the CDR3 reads CASSGQGARGYTF. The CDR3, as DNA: TGTGCCAGTAGTGGACAGGGGGCGCGAGGCTACACCTTC.